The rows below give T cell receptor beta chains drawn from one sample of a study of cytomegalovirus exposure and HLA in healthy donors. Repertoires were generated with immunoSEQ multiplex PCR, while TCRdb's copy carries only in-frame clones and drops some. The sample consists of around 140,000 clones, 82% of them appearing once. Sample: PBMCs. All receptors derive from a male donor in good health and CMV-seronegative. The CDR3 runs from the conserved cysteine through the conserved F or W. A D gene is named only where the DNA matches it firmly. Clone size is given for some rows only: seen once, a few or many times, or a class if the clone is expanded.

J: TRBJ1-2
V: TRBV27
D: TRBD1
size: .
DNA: TGTGCCAGCAGCCACCGGACAGGGGGAGAAGATGGCTACACCTTC
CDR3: CASSHRTGGEDGYTF

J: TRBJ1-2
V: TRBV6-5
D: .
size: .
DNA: TGTGCCAGCAGTTCCCCCCTCGGTGGCTACACCTTC
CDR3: CASSSPLGGYTF

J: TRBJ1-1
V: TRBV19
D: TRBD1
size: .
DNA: TGTGCCAGTAGTACGATATGGACAGGCATGAACACTGAAGCTTTCTTT
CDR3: CASSTIWTGMNTEAFF

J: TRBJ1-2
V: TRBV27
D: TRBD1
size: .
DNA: TGTGCCAGCAGTTTCCAACCAGCGGGGACAGGCTATGGCTACACCTTC
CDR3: CASSFQPAGTGYGYTF

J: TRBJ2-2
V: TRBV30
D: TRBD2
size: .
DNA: TGTGCCTGGAGTCCGGCGGGAGGAGGAACCGGGGAGCTGTTTTTT
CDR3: CAWSPAGGGTGELFF

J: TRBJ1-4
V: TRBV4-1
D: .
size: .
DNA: TGCGCCAGCAGCCAAGATCAGGGGATAACGCTTGAAAAACTGTTTTTT
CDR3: CASSQDQGITLEKLFF

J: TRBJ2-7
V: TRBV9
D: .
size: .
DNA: TGTGCCAGCAGCGTGGGGGCTGGCTACGAGCAGTACTTC
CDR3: CASSVGAGYEQYF

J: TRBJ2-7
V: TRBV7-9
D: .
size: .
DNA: TGTGCCAGCAGCTTAGATTACTACGAGCAGTACTTC
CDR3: CASSLDYYEQYF

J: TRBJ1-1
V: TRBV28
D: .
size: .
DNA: TGTGCCAGCAGTTTTGGCAGGGGTGCTTTCTTT
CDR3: CASSFGRGAFF

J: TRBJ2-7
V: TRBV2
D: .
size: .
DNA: TGTGCCAGCAGCAGGACAGAGGCAATACCCGAGCAGTACTTC
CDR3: CASSRTEAIPEQYF

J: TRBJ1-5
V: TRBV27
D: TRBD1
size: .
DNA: TGTGCCAGCAGTTTATTCGGACAGGGACGAGGACAGCCCCAGCATTTT
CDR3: CASSLFGQGRGQPQHF

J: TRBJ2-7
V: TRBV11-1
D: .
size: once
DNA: TGTGCCAGCAGCTTATCAGGGGGGGAGCAGTACTTC
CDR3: CASSLSGGEQYF

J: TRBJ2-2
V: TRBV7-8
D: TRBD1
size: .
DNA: TGTGCCAGCAGCTTTCAAAACAGGGGTCGCACCGGGGAGCTGTTTTTT
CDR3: CASSFQNRGRTGELFF

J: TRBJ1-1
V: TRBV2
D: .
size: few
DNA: TGTGCCAGCAGTGAATACAATACAGATGAAGAAGCTTTCTTT
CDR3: CASSEYNTDEEAFF

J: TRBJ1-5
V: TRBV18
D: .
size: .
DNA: TGTGCCAGCTCACCGGTCCGGGATCAGCCCCAGCATTTT
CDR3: CASSPVRDQPQHF